This paragraph reports one TCR beta chain. Using RNA transcripts as the source, TCR beta CDR3 regions were amplified. The study used the HTBI primer set for a first-round RT-PCR of the TCR CDR3. MiXCR was run by TCRdb on the multiplex PCR reads, yielding one entry per CDR3 protein. The sample has approximately 690,000 distinct CDR3 sequences; around 15% are singletons. Diagnostic decisions used clinical symptoms, serum thyroxine and TRAb, thyroid ultrasound and orbital computed tomography. Fresh peripheral blood, around 9.3 ml of it, supplied the PBMCs. The data stem from a study of T cells in Graves' hyperthyroidism and ophthalmopathy. V lost 2 bases and J lost 7; bases outside the gene matches: 4. Germline CDR1 and CDR2: MNHEY and SMNVEV (reference sequence). This CDR3 has 15 residues.

The rearrangement joins TRBV27 to TRBJ2-1; TRBD2 agrees at 11 bases. The origin of this receptor is a woman between 45 and 65 years old with Graves' ophthalmopathy. Sequenced input: blood. CDR3 sequence: CASSLIAGGPNEQFF. In nucleotides, the CDR3 is TGTGCCAGCAGTTTAATAGCGGGAGGGCCGAATGAGCAGTTCTTC.